The clone carrying this T cell receptor beta chain was observed at least ten times. The antigen is undetermined. This sample is part of a study of T-cell memory formation after mild COVID-19. General study points: Day 37-peaking second-wave clones had unconfirmed SARS-CoV-2 specificity. A second wave expanding day 15 to 37 was CD4+-biased; contracting clones were balanced.

TCRdb itself ran the 5' RACE reads through MiXCR, one entry per CDR3 protein. The table shows some 250,000 distinct CDR3 sequences, with 18% occurring only once. Material for sequencing was PBMCs or a T cell subset sorted from them (not recorded which). This TCR was recovered from a man aged 18-30 years who had mild COVID-19 (a few samples of this study predate the infection). Cell type and time point are not known.

CDR3 nucleotides: TGTGCCAGCAGAAGGGACAATGAGCAGTTCTTC. It codes for CASRRDNEQFF. The gene calls are TRBV6-2 or TRBV6-3 and TRBJ2-1, with D unclear. The V end lost 6 bases, the J end lost 5 bases, and 5 bases lay between the germline ends. Germline CDR1 is MNHEY and CDR2 is SVGEGT. The CDR3 runs 11 residues.